These 13 T cell receptor beta chains came from one sample sequenced in a study of a mutant IDH1 vaccine in newly diagnosed glioma. Using immunoSEQ multiplex PCR, the repertoire was profiled, and TCRdb retains in-frame clones only, with some absent. The table shows tens of thousands of clones, with around 77% occurring only once. Antigen specificity for these receptors is unknown. Described time point: week 11, during vaccination. The study gave 300 ug of mutant IDH1 20-mer peptide per vaccine dose, with topical imiquimod. Sequences were derived from PBMCs, sampled from a glioma patient whose treatment included an IDH1 peptide vaccine. These receptors came from a woman aged 18-29 years with glioma.

The chain uses TRBV7-6 and TRBJ2-6; either TRBD1 or TRBD2 may supply D (5 bases each). Germline V gives CDR1 SGHVS, CDR2 FNYEAQ. The V and J ends lost 3 bases and 2 bases respectively, with 5 bases between them. The CDR3 sequence is 14 residues long. The CDR3 DNA sequence: TGTGCCAGCAGCTTGGGGGCTGGGGCCAACGTCCTGACTTTC. As protein: CASSLGAGANVLTF.

The rearrangement uses TRBV28 and TRBJ2-5; TRBD1 might be the D (6 bases). Gene TRBJ2-7 matches the end of the DNA better, so the J call may be wrong. Germline V lookup: CDR1 MDHEN, CDR2 SYDVKM. This CDR3 is 14 amino acids long. CDR3 nucleotides: TGTGCCAGCACCTCAAGCGGACAGACCTACGAGCAGTACTTC. Translating it yields CASTSSGQTYEQYF.

This clone turned up a few times. The gene calls are TRBV5-4 and TRBJ1-1, with D possibly matching TRBD1 (6 bases). V was trimmed by 4 bases and J by 3 bases, leaving 7 bases between them. The CDR3 loop spans 12 amino acids. Germline CDR1 SGHNT, CDR2 YYREEE (reference sequence). The chain's CDR3 is CASSPGDTEAFF. CDR3 in DNA: TGTGCCAGCAGCCCAGGGGACACTGAAGCTTTCTTT.

The rearrangement joins TRBV7-9 to TRBJ1-4, with 8 bases aligning to TRBD1. CDR1 and CDR2 (germline): SEHNR, FQNEAQ (reference sequence). The V and J ends lost 0 bases and 6 bases, in that order; junction bases with no gene match: 3. The CDR3 spans 15 residues. The DNA for the CDR3 is TGTGCCAGCAGCTTAGCAGGGACAGGCTATGAAAAACTGTTTTTT. Its protein product is CASSLAGTGYEKLFF.

V usage is TRBV23-1 and J usage is TRBJ1-2; D ambiguous. TRBV23-1 is an ORF for which the function is uncertain. The V gene lost 4 bases and the J gene lost 8 bases, with 17 bases spanning the gap. This CDR3 region has 14 residues. Here the CDR3 DNA reads TGCGCCAGCAGTCGCCCGGGTTTGATCGGCGGCTACACCTTC. Its protein is CASSRPGLIGGYTF.

This clone appeared a single time. This sequence joins TRBV9 and TRBJ2-3; tentatively, D is TRBD2 (6 bases). Deletions cut 0 bases from V and 6 bases from J, with 11 bases between. CDR1 is SGDLS and CDR2 is YYNGEE in the germline V gene. The CDR3 extends over 14 amino acids. DNA of the CDR3: TGTGCCAGCAGCGTAGGAGGGACTCTGGATACGCAGTATTTT. Its protein is CASSVGGTLDTQYF.

The J gene is TRBJ1-1, the V gene TRBV7-2; no clear D. CDR3 length: 13 amino acids. Germline CDR1 is SGHTA and CDR2 is FQGNSA. V lost 2 bases, J lost 1 base, and 5 bases lay in between. CDR3 region: CASSLTGNTEAFF. Written as DNA, the CDR3 is TGTGCCAGCAGCTTAACGGGGAACACTGAAGCTTTCTTT.

This chain uses TRBV29-1 with TRBJ2-6, with 10 bases lining up with TRBD1. The CDR3 is 17 amino acids. Germline V gene sequence: CDR1 SQVTM, CDR2 ANQGSEA. V was clipped by 4 bases and J by 0 bases; unmatched bases: 6. CDR3 sequence: CSVAGTGDSSGANVLTF. The CDR3 region has the DNA TGCAGCGTTGCCGGGACAGGGGACTCCTCTGGGGCCAACGTCCTGACTTTC. Looking up the rest from reference TRBV29-1 and TRBJ2-6 gives the full variable domain: SAVISQKPSRDICQRGTSLTIQCQVDSQVTMMFWYRQQPGQSLTLIATANQGSEATYESGFVIDKFPISRPNLTFSTLTVSNMSPEDSSIYLCSVAGTGDSSGANVLTFGAGSRLTVL.

This rearrangement joins TRBV11-2 to TRBJ1-1, with no clear D. CDR1 and CDR2 (germline): SGHAT, FQNNGV. Trimming left V 5 bases short and J 1 base short, with 8 bases between. The CDR3 spans 13 residues. The CDR3 DNA sequence: TGTGCCAGCAGCCAAGGTCCGAACACTGAAGCTTTCTTT. Protein product: CASSQGPNTEAFF.

The rearrangement links TRBV15 to TRBJ1-5; D ambiguous. Germline CDR1 is LNHNV and CDR2 is YYDKDF (reference sequence). The V end was cut by 1 base, the J end by 3 bases, with 13 bases between. CDR3 length: 16 amino acids. DNA for the CDR3: TGTGCCACCAGCAGAGGGTGGTCGGAGAACAATCAGCCCCAGCATTTT. This codes for CATSRGWSENNQPQHF.

The chain has TRBV7-9 and TRBJ2-1; 8 nucleotides line up with TRBD2. J gave up 6 bases and V 3 bases, and 4 bases lay outside the gene matches. The CDR3 has 14 residues. The germline gives CDR1 SEHNR, CDR2 FQNEAQ (reference sequence). CDR3 bases: TGTGCCAGCAGCTTCGGAGCGGGAGTCAATGAGCAGTTCTTC. It codes for CASSFGAGVNEQFF.

The rearrangement joins TRBV7-9 to TRBJ2-2; 8 bases are a match to TRBD2. Per the germline V gene, CDR1 is SEHNR and CDR2 is FQNEAQ (reference sequence). This CDR3 is built from 16 residues. Trimming cost V 0 bases and J 4 bases; bases outside gene matches: 4. CDR3 in amino acids: CASSLAPAGVTGELFF. In nucleotides, the CDR3 is TGTGCCAGCAGCTTAGCCCCAGCGGGAGTCACCGGGGAGCTGTTTTTT.

CDR3 sequence reads: CAKHPARVVNIQYF. Written as DNA, the CDR3 is TGTGCCAAACACCCTGCGAGGGTAGTAAACATTCAGTACTTC. V gene TRBV27 combines with J gene TRBJ2-4, with TRBD2 as a possible D gene (5 bases). V was shortened by 10 bases and J by 6 bases, with 19 bases between the two germline ends. CDR1 is MNHEY and CDR2 is SMNVEV in the germline V gene (reference sequence). The CDR3 loop spans 14 amino acids.